A single sample is the source of the 21 T cell receptor beta chains below, sequenced in a study of T cell changes during pregnancy in multiple sclerosis (dated by TCRdb to between 2017 and 2020). Library prep was done by the immunoSEQ multiplex PCR assay. In TCRdb, the immuneACCESS table is reduced to in-frame sequences with V and J assigned. These tables do not hold every clone; where another copy was compared, an unresolved V gene accounts for under half, and the others remain unexplained. The sample contains 85,000 to 130,000 clones, more than 80% of them found a single time. Under 1.5% of the sample belongs to the ten largest clones. The sample was peripheral blood, taken in the second trimester of pregnancy. Every receptor here comes from a female donor with multiple sclerosis, enrolled in a pregnancy study.

V usage is TRBV12-2 and J usage is TRBJ1-5; the table's D call, TRBD1, was not checked against the DNA. TRBV12-2 is annotated as a pseudogene. The CDR3 is 14 residues long. The CDR3 sequence: CASRLPTGDQPQHF. DNA of the CDR3: TGTGCAAGTCGCTTACCTACAGGGGATCAGCCCCAGCATTTT.

This clone was counted a few times. The chain is built from TRBV19 and TRBJ2-5; no reliable D call. The germline V gene has CDR1 LNHDA and CDR2 SQIVND (reference sequence). The V end was cut by 1 base, the J end by 5 bases, with 14 bases between. The CDR3 spans 15 residues. CDR3 protein: CASSIGASFGETQYF. CDR3 nucleotide sequence: TGTGCCAGTAGTATAGGGGCCTCCTTTGGGGAGACCCAGTACTTC.

The chain recombines TRBV6-5 with TRBJ1-1, with 7 bases identical to TRBD1. This CDR3 has 14 amino acids. V dropped 0 bases and J dropped 11; count of bases not matched to a gene: 9. Per the germline V gene, CDR1 is MNHEY and CDR2 is SVGAGI. The CDR3 DNA reads TGTGCCAGCAGTTACTCCCGACAGGGCGCTAGGGCTTTCTTT. This gives the protein CASSYSRQGARAFF.

The sample holds a few counts of this clone. The V gene is TRBV5-1, the J gene TRBJ2-7, with TRBD1 as a possible D gene (6 bases). CDR3 length equals 13 residues. In germline, CDR1 is SGHRS, CDR2 YFSETQ. Trimming pared 4 bases from V and 0 bases from J, leaving 8 bases between. The chain's CDR3 is CASSLQGSYEQYF. The CDR3 DNA reads as TGCGCCAGCAGCCTACAGGGCTCCTACGAGCAGTACTTC.

The chain couples TRBV5-4 to TRBJ1-2; 7 positions match TRBD1. The CDR3 is 13 residues long. The germline V gene encodes CDR1 SGHNT and CDR2 YYREEE (reference sequence). Unmatched junction bases numbered 1, after V lost 2 bases and J lost 3 bases. The CDR3 region is CASSFDRDYGYTF. Written as DNA, the CDR3 is TGTGCCAGCAGCTTCGACAGGGACTATGGCTACACCTTC. The whole variable domain, remainder taken from reference TRBV5-4 and TRBJ1-2, is ETGVTQSPTHLIKTRGQQVTLRCSSQSGHNTVSWYQQALGQGPQFIFQYYREEENGRGNFPPRFSGLQFPNYSSELNVNALELDDSALYLCASSFDRDYGYTFGSGTRLTVV.

The genes are TRBV6-1 and TRBJ1-2; D perhaps matches TRBD1 (6 bases). CDR1 and CDR2 (germline): MNHNS, SASEGT. The V end lost 0 bases, the J end lost 4 bases, and 18 bases lay between the germline ends. The CDR3 has 17 residues. The CDR3 loop reads CASSEAWGGARSYGYTF. CDR3 nucleotide sequence: TGTGCCAGCAGTGAAGCGTGGGGGGGGGCGCGAAGCTATGGCTACACCTTC.

The genes are TRBV5-4 and TRBJ2-5, with 7 bases aligning to TRBD2. V shed 1 base, J shed 2 bases, and the junction held 2 bases outside the gene matches. Looked up from germline, CDR1 is SGHNT and CDR2 is YYREEE (reference sequence). CDR3 size: 14 residues. The CDR3 sequence: CASSLLAEQETQYF. DNA for the CDR3: TGTGCCAGCAGCTTGCTAGCGGAACAAGAGACCCAGTACTTC.

The chain is built from TRBV7-2 and TRBJ2-2; tentatively, D is TRBD1 (5 bases). The CDR3 is 12 amino acids. Germline CDR1 reads SGHTA; CDR2 reads FQGNSA. Deletions cut 5 bases from V and 6 bases from J, with 7 bases between. In DNA, the CDR3 is TGTGCCAGCAGCCTCAGGGCCGGGGAGCTGTTTTTT. This translates into CASSLRAGELFF.

The genes are TRBV19 and TRBJ1-4; D is perhaps TRBD1 (5 bases). This CDR3 has 14 residues. Trimming removed 10 bases at V and 4 bases at J, with 16 bases between. Germline V gene lookup returns CDR1 LNHDA and CDR2 SQIVND (reference sequence). CDR3 DNA sequence: TGTGCCACCAGGTGGGACTTCGGTAATGAAAAACTGTTTTTT. This encodes CATRWDFGNEKLFF.

J is TRBJ1-2 and V is TRBV28; unclear D gene. Looked up from germline, CDR1 is MDHEN and CDR2 is SYDVKM. The CDR3 contains 12 residues. V shed 3 bases and J shed 2 bases, with 4 bases lying between them. CDR3: CASSFQNYGYTF. CDR3 coding DNA: TGTGCCAGCAGTTTTCAGAACTATGGCTACACCTTC.

This chain uses TRBV7-2 with TRBJ1-4; the D gene is possibly TRBD1 (6 bases). The CDR3 runs to 14 residues. Between the trimmed V and J ends, which lost 1 base and 4 bases, there was a span of 7 bases. Germline CDR1 and CDR2: SGHTA and FQGNSA. This CDR3 is CASSLGQVNEKLFF. CDR3 coding DNA: TGTGCCAGCAGCTTAGGACAGGTTAATGAAAAACTGTTTTTT.

The chain is built from TRBV5-1 and TRBJ2-1; 13 bases match TRBD2. The length of the CDR3 is 17 residues. Germline V gene data show CDR1 as SGHRS and CDR2 as YFSETQ. The junction had 4 bases not matched to a gene; V was cut back by 4 bases and J by 0 bases. In DNA form, the CDR3 reads TGCGCCAGCAGCCCCTGGACTAGCGGGAGCTCCTACAATGAGCAGTTCTTC. Its translation is CASSPWTSGSSYNEQFF.

The rearrangement joins TRBV28 to TRBJ2-7, with D perhaps TRBD1 (6 bases). Germline V lookup: CDR1 MDHEN, CDR2 SYDVKM. Deletions cut 3 bases from V and 3 bases from J, with 12 bases between. The CDR3 sequence is 14 residues long. The CDR3 DNA sequence: TGTGCCAGCAGTTTCCTGCAGGGGCACTACGAGCAGTACTTC. It codes for CASSFLQGHYEQYF.

This rearrangement joins TRBV11-2 to TRBJ2-7; weak D call: TRBD1 (6 bases). The CDR3 runs to 14 residues. Germline V gene sequence: CDR1 SGHAT, CDR2 FQNNGV. Trimming shortened V by 6 bases and J by 6 bases, and 18 bases separated the two germline ends. CDR3 bases: TGTGCCAGCAGTCACACCGGGACACTCCGCGAGCAGTACTTC. It codes for CASSHTGTLREQYF.

The V call is TRBV28, the J call TRBJ2-7, with TRBD1 as a possible D gene (6 bases). The germline CDR1 and CDR2 sequences are MDHEN and SYDVKM. The CDR3 sequence is 12 residues long. V shed 8 bases and J shed 0 bases, with 8 bases lying between them. In DNA form, the CDR3 reads TGTGCCAGCCAGGACAGCTCCTACGAGCAGTACTTC. Translation gives CASQDSSYEQYF.

The rearrangement joins TRBV28 to TRBJ1-3; D may be TRBD1 (6 bases). Trimming took off 5 bases at V and 0 bases at J, with 23 bases between the two ends. Per germline, CDR1 MDHEN and CDR2 SYDVKM. The CDR3 sequence is 19 residues long. In DNA, the CDR3 is TGTGCCAGCAGTCCCCTAGGGGAGGGGGATGTTTTCTCTGGAAACACCATATATTTT. Translating it yields CASSPLGEGDVFSGNTIYF.

The chain carries TRBV5-1 and TRBJ1-1; possible D gene TRBD1, 6 bases. Deletions cut 4 bases from V and 0 bases from J, with 13 bases between. This CDR3 spans 15 amino acids. Germline values: CDR1 SGHRS, CDR2 YFSETQ. This CDR3 reads CASSLLQGMNTEAFF. CDR3 coding DNA: TGCGCCAGCAGCCTCTTACAGGGCATGAACACTGAAGCTTTCTTT.

This clone was counted once. The chain recombines TRBV18 with TRBJ2-5; tentative D call: TRBD2 (5 bases). CDR1 is KGHSH and CDR2 is LQKENI in the germline V gene. The CDR3 totals 13 residues. The V and J ends lost 0 bases and 4 bases respectively, with 6 bases between them. The CDR3 DNA is TGTGCCAGCTCACCACCGGACTTAGAGACCCAGTACTTC. Its protein is CASSPPDLETQYF.

This chain joins TRBV28 and TRBJ1-3; the match to TRBD1 covers 8 bases. Germline V gives CDR1 MDHEN, CDR2 SYDVKM. The trim removed 5 bases at V and 1 base at J, leaving 16 bases unmatched. The CDR3 totals 19 residues. This chain's CDR3 is CASSVTGAKGIYSGNTIYF. CDR3 in DNA: TGTGCCAGCAGTGTGACAGGGGCGAAAGGAATCTATTCTGGAAACACCATATATTTT.

This clone is a singleton in its sample. J is TRBJ2-2 and V is TRBV19; TRBD1 is a possible D gene (6 bases). Germline V gene data show CDR1 as LNHDA and CDR2 as SQIVND (reference sequence). The CDR3 is 15 residues long. V was shortened by 1 base and J by 8 bases, with 14 bases between the two germline ends. As DNA, the CDR3 is TGTGCCAGTAGTATAGTCGTACAGGGTCCGGGGGAGCTGTTTTTT. Protein product: CASSIVVQGPGELFF.

The V gene is TRBV5-6, the J gene TRBJ2-7, with 7 nucleotides matching TRBD1. CDR1 and CDR2 from the germline V gene are SGHDT and YYEEEE. V lost 4 bases, J lost 2 bases, and 9 bases stayed unmatched. The length of the CDR3 is 15 residues. The DNA for the CDR3 is TGTGCCAGCAGCCACCCCGACAGGGCAACCTACGAGCAGTACTTC. It translates to CASSHPDRATYEQYF. The full variable domain, rest sourced from reference TRBV5-6 and TRBJ2-7, is DAGVTQSPTHLIKTRGQQVTLRCSPKSGHDTVSWYQQALGQGPQFIFQYYEEEERQRGNFPDRFSGHQFPNYSSELNVNALLLGDSALYLCASSHPDRATYEQYFGPGTRLTVT.